Listed below are T cell receptor beta chains from one sample, sequenced in a study of T cells after yellow fever vaccination. TCRdb redid the calling of the 5' RACE reads with MiXCR, one entry per CDR3 protein. The sample records 620,000 or so distinct CDR3 sequences, 17% being singletons. Sequences were derived from PBMCs, sampled about 5 days after the first yellow fever vaccination. The receptors here all came from a man younger than 35 who received the YFV17D yellow fever vaccine. CDR3s include the opening cysteine and the closing phenylalanine or tryptophan. A D gene is named only where the DNA matches it firmly. A row's size may be missing; if present it is once, few, many or a size class.

>TRBJ1-2|TRBV12-3/TRBV12-4|NA|TRBD1
CASSGTGSYYGYTF
TGTGCCAGCAGCGGGACAGGGTCCTACTATGGCTACACCTTC
>TRBJ2-5|TRBV20-1|NA|TRBD2
CSATTSGGETQYF
TGCAGTGCTACGACTAGCGGTGGAGAGACCCAGTACTTC
>TRBJ2-2|TRBV11-1|few|NA
CASSPRAPRQGGTGELFF
TGTGCCAGCAGCCCCAGGGCCCCGCGGCAGGGAGGCACCGGGGAGCTGTTTTTT
>TRBJ2-7|TRBV7-2|few|NA
CASSLVDHEQYF
TGTGCCAGCAGCTTAGTAGACCACGAGCAGTACTTC
>TRBJ1-1|TRBV10-2|NA|TRBD1
CASRHRQGINTEAFF
TGCGCCAGCAGGCACCGACAGGGGATAAACACTGAAGCTTTCTTT
>TRBJ2-7|TRBV4-1|few|NA
CASSQERGPYEQYF
TGCGCCAGCAGCCAAGAAAGGGGCCCCTACGAGCAGTACTTC
>TRBJ1-2|TRBV20-1|many|TRBD1
CSARDPTGWGGYTF
TGCAGTGCTAGAGACCCGACAGGGTGGGGCGGCTACACCTTC
>TRBJ2-4|TRBV27|few|NA
CASSLGTEAKNIQYF
TGTGCCAGCAGTTTAGGGACTGAGGCCAAAAACATTCAGTACTTC
>TRBJ1-1|TRBV7-2|NA|NA
CASSLWDSDTEAFF
TGTGCCAGCAGCTTATGGGATTCGGACACTGAAGCTTTCTTT
>TRBJ2-3|TRBV20-1|many|NA
CSAPEGTDTQYF
TGCAGTGCCCCGGAGGGCACAGATACGCAGTATTTT
>TRBJ1-6|TRBV2|once|NA
CASSGLGSPLHF
TGTGCCAGCAGTGGGCTGGGTTCACCCCTCCACTTT
>TRBJ2-1|TRBV20-1|few|TRBD2
CSARDSKRGAFSYNEQFF
TGCAGTGCTAGAGATTCAAAGCGGGGGGCCTTTTCCTACAATGAGCAGTTCTTC
>TRBJ1-6|TRBV15|NA|NA
CATSRGTVQGPLHF
TGTGCCACCAGCAGAGGGACGGTCCAAGGACCCCTCCACTTT
>TRBJ1-3|TRBV12-3/TRBV12-4|NA|TRBD1
CASRSSTGGGNTIYF
TGTGCCAGCAGATCTTCGACAGGGGGCGGAAACACCATATATTTT
>TRBJ2-3|TRBV18|many|NA
CASSPDRSTDTQYF
TGTGCCAGCAGCCCCGACCGAAGCACAGATACGCAGTATTTT
>TRBJ1-6|TRBV7-9|NA|NA
CASSLVEGGSPLHF
TGTGCCAGCAGCTTAGTGGAGGGGGGCTCACCCCTCCACTTT
>TRBJ2-2|TRBV7-2|NA|NA
CASREQGNTGELFF
TGTGCCAGCAGGGAACAGGGAAACACCGGGGAGCTGTTTTTT
>TRBJ1-4|TRBV27|NA|NA
CASNGQNYNEKLFF
TGTGCCAGCAATGGTCAAAATTATAATGAAAAACTGTTTTTT
>TRBJ1-2|TRBV7-2|NA|NA
CASSSRQVIGYTF
TGTGCCAGCAGCTCACGACAGGTGATCGGCTACACCTTC
>TRBJ2-1|TRBV5-5|many|NA
CASSLLGSSYNEQFF
TGTGCCAGCAGCTTGCTAGGGAGCTCCTACAATGAGCAGTTCTTC
>TRBJ2-5|TRBV7-2|few|TRBD2
CASSLTGGYQETQYF
TGTGCCAGCAGCTTAACGGGGGGGTACCAAGAGACCCAGTACTTC
>TRBJ1-1|TRBV5-5|many|NA
CASSLAGPNTEAFF
TGTGCCAGCAGCTTGGCGGGTCCGAACACTGAAGCTTTCTTT
>TRBJ1-4|TRBV4-3|NA|NA
CASSRARGFEKLFF
TGCGCCAGCAGCCGGGCGCGGGGATTTGAAAAACTGTTTTTT
>TRBJ2-1|TRBV15|NA|NA
CATSRDVASYNEQFF
TGTGCCACCAGCAGAGACGTGGCTTCTTACAATGAGCAGTTCTTC
>TRBJ2-6|TRBV7-2|few|NA
CASSFPRPAVLTF
TGTGCCAGCAGCTTCCCACGGCCAGCCGTCCTGACTTTC
>TRBJ2-5|TRBV5-1|NA|TRBD1
CASSGQGAWETQYF
TGCGCCAGCAGTGGGCAGGGGGCTTGGGAGACCCAGTACTTC
>TRBJ1-6|TRBV11-1|NA|TRBD1
CASSRQGDWNSPLHF
TGTGCCAGCAGCCGGCAGGGGGATTGGAATTCACCCCTCCACTTT
>TRBJ2-5|TRBV7-2|NA|TRBD2
CASSSLSSGGGLETQYF
TGTGCCAGCAGCTCCTTGAGTAGCGGGGGTGGATTAGAGACCCAGTACTTC
>TRBJ1-4|TRBV29-1|once|NA
CSVGRGNNEKLFF
TGCAGCGTTGGCAGGGGAAATAATGAAAAACTGTTTTTT